The 19 T cell receptor beta chains below all came from one sample that was sequenced in a study of tumor-infiltrating lymphocytes in primary liver carcinoma. From approximately 0.5 ug of total RNA, TCR beta-specific cDNA was reverse-transcribed using a constant-region primer. Each TCR beta library was derived from three nested multiplex PCR rounds that employed slightly modified ARM-PCR. Rounds one and two of PCR, each of 10 cycles, were primed with TRBV1-TRBV30 forward primers and a C-beta reverse primer. TCRdb itself ran the multiplex PCR reads through MiXCR, one entry per CDR3 protein. The table shows approximately 330,000 distinct CDR3 sequences, with less than 75% occurring only once. Germline DNA was also extracted, with blood RNA taken from unsorted whole blood. Sequenced: peripheral blood. Receptors were obtained from a man between 35 and 55 years old with primary liver carcinoma and hepatitis B virus infection.

J is TRBJ2-5 and V is TRBV20-1; no reliable D call. The CDR3 is made up of 10 amino acids. Germline V lookup: CDR1 DFQATT, CDR2 SNEGSKA (reference sequence). V was clipped by 3 bases and J by 5 bases, with 4 bases between them. The CDR3 spells CSASPETQYF. CDR3 in DNA: TGCAGTGCTAGTCCCGAGACCCAGTACTTC.

The J gene is TRBJ2-1, the V gene TRBV11-3; 12 bases fit TRBD2. Germline V gene lookup returns CDR1 SGHNT and CDR2 YENEEA. With V trimmed by 4 bases and J by 7 bases, 8 bases remained unmatched. The CDR3 spans 16 residues. The CDR3, as DNA: TGTGCCAGCAGCTCTGAGACTAGCGGGAGATATAATGAGCAGTTCTTC. As protein: CASSSETSGRYNEQFF.

The CDR3 region has the DNA TGTGCCAGCAGCCAGGGGATCGGGACATATCTCTACGAGCAGTACTTC. The encoded protein is CASSQGIGTYLYEQYF. The rearrangement links TRBV11-2 to TRBJ2-7, with D possibly TRBD1 on 6 matching bases. The CDR3 has 16 residues. Germline-derived CDR1 and CDR2 are SGHAT and FQNNGV. Between the trimmed V and J ends, which lost 5 bases and 3 bases, there was a span of 20 bases.

This clonotype was seen a few times. The V and J genes are TRBV5-1 and TRBJ2-1; 8 bases align to TRBD1. Unmatched junction bases numbered 6, after V lost 2 bases and J lost 8 bases. This CDR3 comprises 14 residues. Germline lookup yields CDR1 SGHRS and CDR2 YFSETQ. CDR3 DNA sequence: TGCGCCAGCAGCTTAAGACAGGGGCTCGATGAGCAGTTCTTC. Translation: CASSLRQGLDEQFF.

The table lists this clonotype with many counts. The chain's CDR3 is CASSRDGWNQPQHF. In DNA, the CDR3 is TGTGCCAGCAGTCGGGACGGATGGAATCAGCCCCAGCATTTT. The V and J genes are TRBV6-1 and TRBJ1-5, with D possibly matching TRBD1 (5 bases). Per the germline V gene, CDR1 is MNHNS and CDR2 is SASEGT. The CDR3 contains 14 residues. Deletions cut 5 bases from V and 4 bases from J, with 12 bases between.

This clonotype was found many times. The chain couples TRBV12-3 or TRBV12-4 to TRBJ1-4; D is ambiguous. Between the trimmed V and J ends, which lost 2 bases and 9 bases, there was a span of 13 bases. The CDR3 has 14 amino acids. The CDR3 nucleotides are TGTGCCAGCAGTTTACGAGGAGGGAATAAAAAACTGTTTTTT. Its protein product is CASSLRGGNKKLFF.

The chain recombines TRBV5-1 with TRBJ1-3; 9 positions agree with TRBD1. Germline V gene lookup returns CDR1 SGHRS and CDR2 YFSETQ. CDR3 length: 15 amino acids. Trimming at V came to 3 bases and at J to 3 bases, leaving 4 bases not matched to a gene. CDR3 sequence reads: CASSYGQGSGNTIYF. CDR3 in DNA: TGCGCCAGCAGCTACGGACAGGGGAGTGGAAACACCATATATTTT.

This chain uses TRBV7-9 with TRBJ1-6; D gene ambiguous. Germline-derived CDR1 and CDR2 are SEHNR and FQNEAQ (reference sequence). This CDR3 is built from 13 residues. Trimming cost V 1 base and J 8 bases, with 6 bases left between them. CDR3: CASSLVADSPLHF. CDR3 DNA: TGTGCCAGCAGCTTAGTGGCGGATTCACCCCTCCACTTT.

This clonotype was counted ten times or more. The chain carries TRBV6-6 and TRBJ2-2; D uncertain. The V gene lost 2 bases and the J gene lost 6 bases, with 4 bases spanning the gap. The CDR3 is made up of 12 amino acids. Germline V gene data show CDR1 as MNHNY and CDR2 as SVGAGI (reference sequence). CDR3 in DNA: TGTGCCAGCAGTTACGACCCCGGGGAGCTGTTTTTT. Amino acid sequence: CASSYDPGELFF.

Remarks on this clonotype: Because the CDR3 is missing its conserved closing phenylalanine or tryptophan, this is likely a read error. The rearrangement uses TRBV5-4 and TRBJ2-5; D is possibly TRBD2 (5 bases). The CDR3 covers 13 residues. In germline, CDR1 is SGHNT, CDR2 YYREEE (reference sequence). Trimming shortened V by 1 base and J by 4 bases, and 8 bases separated the two germline ends. The CDR3 DNA reads as TGTGCCAGCAGCTTGCCGGGATTAGAGACCCAGTACCTC. It codes for CASSLPGLETQYL.

This sequence joins TRBV5-6 and TRBJ2-7; 9 nucleotides line up with TRBD2. The CDR3 is 15 amino acids. V lost 6 bases to trimming and J lost 4 bases; unmatched junction nucleotides: 11. In germline, CDR1 is SGHDT, CDR2 YYEEEE. The CDR3 nucleotides read TGTGCCAGCACGAACAGGGCTAGCGGGACTTACGAGCAGTACTTC. It is translated as CASTNRASGTYEQYF.

For this clonotype: A clone one base away is much larger, so this may be a read error. The chain uses TRBV29-1 and TRBJ2-4; D may be TRBD1 or TRBD2 (6 bases each). CDR1 is SQVTM, CDR2 ANQGSEA, per germline. The CDR3 runs 12 residues. CDR3 in amino acids: CNVRGRQNIQYF. CDR3 in DNA: TGCAACGTTCGGGGGCGTCAAAACATTCAGTACTTC.

To note about this clonotype: At one of its ends the junction is not consistent with the germline gene, which may arise from a read error. This rearrangement joins TRBV5-6 to TRBJ1-2; TRBD1 aligns across 11 bases. The CDR3 has 16 amino acids. Germline V gives CDR1 SGHDT, CDR2 YYEEEE. In DNA form, the CDR3 reads TGTGTCAGCAGCTGGACGGGACAGGGGGTGGACTATGGCTACACCTTC. Encoded protein: CVSSWTGQGVDYGYTF.

A remark on this clonotype: One end of the junction varies from germline; a read error may be responsible. V usage is TRBV4-3 and J usage is TRBJ2-1; no reliable D call. The CDR3 covers 15 residues. Germline lookup yields CDR1 LGHNA and CDR2 YSLEER. The CDR3 sequence: CANSQVAASYNEQFF. CDR3 nucleotide sequence: TGCGCCAACAGCCAAGTTGCGGCCTCCTACAATGAGCAGTTCTTC.

The count of this clonotype is one. CDR3 in DNA: TGTGCCAGCAGCCCCTCCCGGGCGACCTGGGGTGGGGCCAACGTCCTGACTTTC. Translated: CASSPSRATWGGANVLTF. This rearrangement joins TRBV11-2 to TRBJ2-6, with no clear D. The CDR3 totals 18 residues. Trimming pared 5 bases from V and 3 bases from J, leaving 20 bases between. CDR1 and CDR2 (germline): SGHAT, FQNNGV.

This clonotype came up a few times. The chain employs TRBV30 and TRBJ1-1; D not resolved. V was cut by 2 bases and J by 5 bases, with 9 bases left in between. This CDR3 has 12 residues. Germline lookup yields CDR1 GTSNPN and CDR2 SVGIG (reference sequence). The DNA of the CDR3 is TGTGCCTGGAGTCCCGGAGGGACTGAAGCTTTCTTT. It translates to CAWSPGGTEAFF.

This clonotype was counted between two and nine times. The chain recombines TRBV6-5 with TRBJ1-4; D unclear. Germline V CDR1 and CDR2: MNHEY, SVGAGI. The CDR3 loop spans 14 amino acids. V was cut by 5 bases and J by 6 bases, with 13 bases left in between. The CDR3 sequence: CASSGPSWDEKLFF. The CDR3 bases are TGTGCCAGCAGTGGTCCGTCTTGGGATGAAAAACTGTTTTTT.

This clonotype appeared once. An end of the junction does not agree with germline; a read error may underlie this. The chain combines TRBV11-2 with TRBJ2-3; D unresolved. CDR3 size: 14 residues. CDR1 and CDR2 (germline): SGHAT, FQNNGV. CDR3 protein: CASSLRRPPGTHYF. DNA of the CDR3: TGTGCCAGCAGCTTACGGCGGCCCCCAGGCACGCACTATTTT.

Only a few counts were recorded for this clonotype. The rearrangement uses TRBV28 and TRBJ1-1; the D is unclear. From germline, CDR1 is MDHEN and CDR2 SYDVKM. This CDR3 has 13 amino acids. V lost 5 bases, J lost 1 base, and 8 bases lay in between. The CDR3 protein is CASSPGANTEAFF. The CDR3 DNA follows: TGTGCCAGCAGTCCGGGAGCGAACACTGAAGCTTTCTTT.